The 6 T cell receptor beta chains listed next were all sequenced from one sample in a study of blood T cell repertoires in COVID-19. Method: immunoSEQ multiplex PCR; TCRdb's copy keeps in-frame clones and lacks some. The sample includes some 69,000 clones, about 82% of them seen just once. The sequenced sample consisted of peripheral blood. Receptors originate from an older woman with acute or convalescent COVID-19.

The chain uses TRBV29-1 and TRBJ1-2, with D unclear. The germline V gene has CDR1 SQVTM and CDR2 ANQGSEA. The CDR3 covers 12 residues. The germline V and J ends were trimmed by 4 bases and 9 bases, with 15 bases remaining between them. CDR3 in amino acids: CSVVYNSQSYTF. The CDR3 nucleotides read TGCAGCGTTGTATATAACAGTCAGAGCTACACCTTC.

The J gene is TRBJ1-5, the V gene TRBV7-8; a weak D match, TRBD1 (5 bases). The CDR3 consists of 14 residues. With 1 base removed from V and 7 bases from J, the gap between germline ends came to 11 bases. CDR1 SGHVS and CDR2 FQNEAQ come from the germline V gene. The CDR3 here is CASSLVGEGQPQHF. The CDR3 nucleotides are TGTGCCAGCAGCTTAGTAGGGGAGGGACAGCCCCAGCATTTT.

This clone has a single count. The rearrangement links TRBV5-1 to TRBJ2-3, with 8 bases aligning to TRBD2. Trimming at V came to 4 bases and at J to 0 bases, leaving 7 bases not matched to a gene. Germline-derived CDR1 and CDR2 are SGHRS and YFSETQ. The CDR3 is made up of 16 amino acids. CDR3 DNA: TGCGCCAGCAGCGGTAATAGCGGGGCTAGCACAGATACGCAGTATTTT. Translated: CASSGNSGASTDTQYF.

This sequence joins TRBV18 and TRBJ1-5, with TRBD1 matching over 9 bases. CDR1 KGHSH and CDR2 LQKENI come from the germline V gene. The length of the CDR3 is 20 residues. V shed 2 bases and J 1 base; nucleotides not matched to a gene: 15. The CDR3 DNA sequence: TGTGCCAGCTCACCAATTGAGACAGGGGGGCCATCATCGAGCAATCAGCCCCAGCATTTT. Its protein product is CASSPIETGGPSSSNQPQHF. The full variable domain, rest sourced from reference TRBV18 and TRBJ1-5, is NAGVMQNPRHLVRRRGQEARLRCSPMKGHSHVYWYRQLPEEGLKFMVYLQKENIIDESGMPKERFSAEFPKEGPSILRIQQVVRGDSAAYFCASSPIETGGPSSSNQPQHFGDGTRLSIL.

The chain combines TRBV5-1 with TRBJ1-1; tentative D call: TRBD1 (5 bases). The germline V and J ends were trimmed by 3 bases and 6 bases, with 27 bases remaining between them. The CDR3 sequence is 18 residues long. Germline V gene data show CDR1 as SGHRS and CDR2 as YFSETQ. The chain's CDR3 is CASSSIRDSDSKVAEAFF. DNA for the CDR3: TGCGCCAGCAGCTCCATCCGTGACAGTGACTCTAAAGTGGCTGAAGCTTTCTTT. The full variable domain, completed using reference TRBV5-1 and TRBJ1-1, is KAGVTQTPRYLIKTRGQQVTLSCSPISGHRSVSWYQQTPGQGLQFLFEYFSETQRNKGNFPGRFSGRQFSNSRSEMNVSTLELGDSALYLCASSSIRDSDSKVAEAFFGQGTRLTVV.

This clone has more than one count but fewer than ten. J is TRBJ1-4 and V is TRBV12-3 or TRBV12-4, with D unclear. V gave up 6 bases and J gave up 0 bases, with 5 bases separating them. This CDR3 contains 13 residues. This chain's CDR3 is CASRITTNEKLFF. CDR3 DNA sequence: TGTGCCAGCAGAATCACAACTAATGAAAAACTGTTTTTT.